This record looks at one T cell receptor (beta chain) sequence and its context. V trimming: 6 bases; J trimming: 8 bases; junction bases outside the gene matches: 13. Per germline, CDR1 MNHEY and CDR2 SVGEGT. The length of the CDR3 is 17 residues. The record originates from a study of blood T cell repertoires in COVID-19. Data came from immunoSEQ multiplex PCR; TCRdb stores just in-frame clones and leaves some out. The sample contains approximately 250,000 clones, about 89% of which appear only once. Cohort placement rested on clinical history that participants reported themselves. Two negative PCRs, clearance, or symptom resolution had been documented for recovered Cohort 3 donors.

Sequences were obtained from PBMCs or T cells enriched from blood (not recorded which). This TCR came from a woman in her 30s who had recovered from COVID-19. V usage is TRBV6-2 or TRBV6-3 and J usage is TRBJ2-1; 13 positions agree with TRBD2. The CDR3 region is CASSSGQGLAGRYEQFF. The CDR3 DNA reads as TGTGCCAGCAGCTCAGGACAGGGACTAGCGGGAAGATATGAGCAGTTCTTC.